Here is one T cell receptor (beta chain) with its context. Antigen: not known. Other DNA variants within this sample encode the same CDR3. The source of the sample is a study of shared clonotypes between healthy human individuals. Study-wide points: In contrast to clonotypes shared by all four donors, non-shared clonotypes had lower generation probabilities.

This CDR3 region has 14 residues. Germline V gives CDR1 SGHDT, CDR2 YYEEEE. V shed 4 bases, J shed 3 bases, and the junction held 5 bases outside the gene matches. How the authors handled the data: ImmunoSEQ gave junction-only sequences without quality scores, so filtering differed. Sequencing used immunoSEQ multiplex PCR; TCRdb keeps in-frame clones, though not all of them. The V and J calls and clone size come from that table; D and trimming were worked out from the DNA. The table records 950,000 to 1,100,000 clones, about 76% of them present only once. The sequence was obtained from a man younger than 35 in good health. The J gene is TRBJ2-5, the V gene TRBV5-6, with 8 positions matching TRBD1. Sequencing was performed on memory CD4+ T cells sorted from blood. Described subset: CD45RA-negative fraction. CDR3 loop: CASSDGTGKETQYF. CDR3 nucleotide sequence: TGTGCCAGCAGCGACGGGACAGGAAAAGAGACCCAGTACTTC.